A single sample is the source of the 14 T cell receptor beta chains below, sequenced in a study of blood T cell repertoires in COVID-19. The table came from immunoSEQ multiplex PCR; TCRdb's copy has only in-frame clones and leaves some out. This sample has 150,000 to 200,000 clones, with approximately 82% found just once. Input material: peripheral blood. The receptor set was obtained from a woman in her thirties or forties with COVID-19, enrolled during active disease.

The V and J genes are TRBV21-1 and TRBJ1-2; the table's D call of TRBD1 was not tested on the DNA. TRBV21-1 is tagged as a pseudogene. The CDR3 loop spans 13 amino acids. The CDR3 spells CASSPGINYGYTF. In DNA, the CDR3 is TGTGCCAGCAGCCCAGGGATTAACTATGGCTACACCTTC.

The table lists this clone with a few counts. This chain links TRBV12-3 or TRBV12-4 with TRBJ2-7, with D perhaps matching TRBD1 (6 bases). V was clipped by 2 bases and J by 2 bases, with 7 bases between them. The CDR3 has 13 amino acids. Here the CDR3 DNA reads TGTGCCAGCAGTTTATCAGGGGCCTACGAGCAGTACGTC. Amino acids: CASSLSGAYEQYV.

The chain links TRBV5-5 to TRBJ1-2; D is perhaps TRBD1 (6 bases). Trimming removed 4 bases at V and 8 bases at J, with 15 bases between. There are 13 residues in the CDR3. Germline loops: CDR1 SGHKS, CDR2 YYEKEE (reference sequence). CDR3 loop: CASSEPRGYGYTF. CDR3 sequence (DNA): TGTGCCAGCAGCGAGCCCAGGGGTTACGGCTACACCTTC.

CDR3: CASSLTGLNEKLFF. The CDR3 DNA follows: TGTGCCAGCAGCTTGACAGGGCTGAATGAAAAACTGTTTTTT. This chain links TRBV7-9 with TRBJ1-4; TRBD1 agrees at 7 bases. CDR1 and CDR2 (germline): SEHNR, FQNEAQ (reference sequence). The length of the CDR3 is 14 residues. With V trimmed by 3 bases and J by 5 bases, 3 bases remained unmatched.

The chain joins TRBV6-5 to TRBJ2-7, with no clear D. CDR3 length: 11 residues. CDR1 MNHEY and CDR2 SVGAGI come from the germline V gene. V lost 7 bases to trimming and J lost 7 bases, with 11 bases between them. CDR3 region: CASTPGGEQYF. The CDR3 DNA sequence: TGTGCCAGCACCCCGGGTGGGGAGCAGTACTTC.

The chain uses TRBV19 and TRBJ1-1; D remains ambiguous. In germline, CDR1 is LNHDA, CDR2 SQIVND (reference sequence). V lost 3 bases and J lost 3, with 5 bases in between. There are 12 residues in the CDR3. The CDR3 nucleotides read TGTGCCAGTAGTATTTACTACACTGAAGCTTTCTTT. It specifies CASSIYYTEAFF.

This clone was recorded once. This chain uses TRBV6-2 or TRBV6-3 with TRBJ2-7, with 10 bases lining up with TRBD2. V dropped 4 bases and J dropped 0; count of bases not matched to a gene: 3. From germline, CDR1 is MNHEY and CDR2 SVGEGT. The CDR3 has 15 amino acids. The CDR3 protein is CASSSVAGGSYEQYF. In DNA form, the CDR3 reads TGTGCCAGCAGTTCCGTAGCGGGAGGCTCCTACGAGCAGTACTTC.

The gene calls are TRBV19 and TRBJ2-1, with 10 positions matching TRBD1. The CDR3 extends over 16 amino acids. Germline-derived CDR1 and CDR2 are LNHDA and SQIVND (reference sequence). V trimming: 4 bases; J trimming: 1 base; junction bases outside the gene matches: 4. DNA for the CDR3: TGTGCCAGTAGTAGGGGACAGGGGTCTTCCTACAATGAGCAGTTCTTC. The encoded protein is CASSRGQGSSYNEQFF.

This clone occurred once. An end of the junction differs from the germline gene, which may be a read error. The chain is built from TRBV27 and TRBJ1-6, with 7 positions matching TRBD1. Looked up from germline, CDR1 is MNHEY and CDR2 is SMNVEV (reference sequence). The CDR3 consists of 18 residues. CDR3: CASSGSGTADSYNSLLHF. CDR3 in DNA: TGTGCCAGCAGTGGATCCGGGACAGCAGACTCCTATAATTCACTCCTCCACTTT.

The CDR3 region is CASSRQDFLDTGELFF. In nucleotides, the CDR3 is TGTGCCAGCAGCCGACAGGATTTTCTGGACACCGGGGAGCTGTTTTTT. The rearrangement links TRBV6-2 or TRBV6-3 to TRBJ2-2, with a weak D call TRBD1 (6 bases). There are 16 residues in the CDR3. Trimming removed 6 bases from V and 3 bases from J, with 17 bases in between. In germline, CDR1 is MNHEY, CDR2 SVGEGT.

The genes are TRBV5-8 and TRBJ2-7; TRBD1 is a possible D gene (6 bases). The CDR3 is made up of 13 amino acids. Trimming cost V 4 bases and J 1 base, with 9 bases left between them. Germline lookup yields CDR1 SGHTS and CDR2 YDEGEE. The CDR3 spells CASSHTGSYEQYV. The CDR3 DNA reads as TGTGCCAGCAGCCACACAGGGTCCTACGAGCAGTACGTC.

The CDR3 nucleotides are TGCGCCAGCAGCCCTCAGGGGGGTTCTCTTAAAGAGACCCAGTACTTC. It is translated as CASSPQGGSLKETQYF. The chain recombines TRBV5-1 with TRBJ2-5; a weak D match, TRBD1 (7 bases). The CDR3 runs 16 residues. Germline CDR1 and CDR2: SGHRS and YFSETQ. The V end was cut by 4 bases, the J end by 3 bases, with 19 bases between.

This chain links TRBV6-1 with TRBJ2-1; weak D call: TRBD2 (6 bases). V gave up 0 bases and J gave up 4 bases, with 10 bases separating them. The CDR3 covers 15 residues. CDR1 is MNHNS, CDR2 SASEGT, per germline. CDR3 sequence: CASSEAGAGYNEQFF. The CDR3 nucleotides are TGTGCCAGCAGTGAAGCGGGAGCGGGTTACAATGAGCAGTTCTTC.

The chain is built from TRBV16 and TRBJ2-2, with D tentatively TRBD2 (6 bases). The length of the CDR3 is 14 residues. V lost 0 bases and J 5 bases, leaving 7 bases between the germline ends. Per germline, CDR1 KGHSY and CDR2 FQNENV. The DNA for the CDR3 is TGTGCCAGCAGCCAATCCCGGGGGACCGGGGAGCTGTTTTTT. Translated, it gives CASSQSRGTGELFF.